The entry below gives a single T cell receptor (beta chain) sequence along with its context. This record comes from a study of blood T cell repertoires in COVID-19. For the study at large: Samples came from the United States, Italy and Spain, spanning acute and convalescent COVID-19.

Germline CDR1 is KGHSY and CDR2 is FQNENV. The length of the CDR3 is 15 residues. Trimming left V 0 bases short and J 0 bases short, with 3 bases between. Using immunoSEQ multiplex PCR, the repertoire was profiled, and TCRdb retains in-frame clones only, with some absent. Here the sample spans about 180,000 clones, roughly 87% being singletons. This chain links TRBV16 with TRBJ2-6; D not resolved. Sequencing used peripheral blood. The source of this sequence is a woman between 65 and 79 years old with acute or convalescent COVID-19. CDR3 DNA: TGTGCCAGCAGCCAATCCAGCTCTGGGGCCAACGTCCTGACTTTC. It specifies CASSQSSSGANVLTF.